The 3 T cell receptor beta chains below come from one sample, sequenced in a study of cytomegalovirus exposure and HLA in healthy donors. Primers included in the PCR were 60 Vbeta and 13 Jbeta primers. The protocol was immunoSEQ multiplex PCR, while the TCRdb copy is restricted to in-frame clones and leaves out a portion. The table has 150,000 to 200,000 clones, approximately 79% seen once; the top ten hold just under 1%. Specimen: PBMCs. The receptors were gathered from a woman aged 45 to 65 in good health and CMV-seropositive.

The chain links TRBV4-2 to TRBJ1-1; TRBD1 is a possible D gene (5 bases). Germline V gene sequence: CDR1 LGHNA, CDR2 YNFKEQ. The CDR3 is 16 amino acids. Trimming stripped 2 bases from V and 0 bases from J, with 13 bases between. The CDR3 region is CASSQRQIIMNTEAFF. The CDR3 DNA reads as TGTGCCAGCAGCCAAAGACAGATAATAATGAACACTGAAGCTTTCTTT.

The chain carries TRBV29-1 and TRBJ2-2; D might be TRBD1 (6 bases). The germline V gene has CDR1 SQVTM and CDR2 ANQGSEA. Trimming removed 1 base at V and 7 bases at J, with 10 bases between. CDR3 length: 13 amino acids. DNA of the CDR3: TGCAGCGTTGAAGTCACAGGGCACGGGGAGCTGTTTTTT. Its translation is CSVEVTGHGELFF.

This clone was seen once. V gene TRBV4-1 combines with J gene TRBJ2-5, with D possibly TRBD1 on 5 matching bases. CDR1 MGHRA and CDR2 YSYEKL come from the germline V gene. With 3 bases removed from V and 5 bases from J, the gap between germline ends came to 16 bases. CDR3 length: 15 residues. CDR3 loop: CASSQYQGSAETQYF. CDR3 DNA sequence: TGCGCCAGCAGCCAGTACCAGGGCTCAGCGGAGACCCAGTACTTC.